These 12 T cell receptor beta chains were all obtained from the same sample, sequenced in a study of blood T cell repertoires in COVID-19. Using immunoSEQ multiplex PCR, the repertoire was profiled, and TCRdb retains in-frame clones only, with some absent. This sample has approximately 500,000 clones, with less than 90% found just once. Sample: peripheral blood. These receptors originate from a woman aged 45-59 years with COVID-19, enrolled during active disease.

This clone was recorded only once. The chain combines TRBV30 with TRBJ2-7, with D uncertain. The CDR3 runs to 11 residues. Germline V gene lookup returns CDR1 GTSNPN and CDR2 SVGIG (reference sequence). Trimming removed 5 bases from V and 0 bases from J, with 5 bases in between. Here the CDR3 DNA reads TGTGCCTGGGAGAGCTCCTACGAGCAGTACTTC. Its protein product is CAWESSYEQYF.

This chain uses TRBV19 with TRBJ1-6; a weak D match, TRBD1 (5 bases). Looked up from germline, CDR1 is LNHDA and CDR2 is SQIVND (reference sequence). With 3 bases removed from V and 0 bases from J, the gap between germline ends came to 15 bases. The CDR3 covers 18 residues. This CDR3 reads CASSIRRGGSSYNSPLHF. The CDR3 region has the DNA TGTGCCAGTAGTATCCGAAGGGGAGGGAGCTCCTATAATTCACCCCTCCACTTT.

This chain joins TRBV2 and TRBJ1-4; D is unclear. CDR1 is SNHLY, CDR2 FYNNEI, per germline. This CDR3 contains 12 residues. V was trimmed by 6 bases and J by 8 bases, leaving 10 bases between them. The DNA of the CDR3 is TGTGCCAGCAGCGGTCCTACGGAAAAACTGTTTTTT. Encoded protein: CASSGPTEKLFF.

The chain employs TRBV5-1 and TRBJ2-2, with D unresolved. Germline CDR1 is SGHRS and CDR2 is YFSETQ. Trimming took off 4 bases at V and 6 bases at J, with 10 bases between the two ends. The CDR3 is 13 amino acids. As DNA, the CDR3 is TGCGCCAGCAGCCTGAGTAGTCCCGGGGAGCTGTTTTTT. Its translation: CASSLSSPGELFF.

Written as DNA, the CDR3 is TGTGCCACCAGCAGTGGACCCACGGGGAGTAGAGAGACCCAGTACTTC. As protein: CATSSGPTGSRETQYF. The rearrangement uses TRBV15 and TRBJ2-5, with a possible D match to TRBD2 (5 bases). CDR3 length: 16 residues. The V gene lost 3 bases and the J gene lost 4 bases, with 18 bases spanning the gap. Germline CDR1 and CDR2: LNHNV and YYDKDF (reference sequence).

The V call is TRBV30, the J call TRBJ2-1; D is possibly TRBD2 (6 bases). Germline CDR1 and CDR2: GTSNPN and SVGIG (reference sequence). The CDR3 has 15 amino acids. The V end was cut by 2 bases, the J end by 2 bases, with 13 bases between. The CDR3, as DNA: TGTGCCTGGAGTTGGGTGGGCGGGGCCTACAATGAGCAGTTCTTC. Translated: CAWSWVGGAYNEQFF.

The chain is built from TRBV9 and TRBJ1-1; D perhaps matches TRBD1 (6 bases). Looked up from germline, CDR1 is SGDLS and CDR2 is YYNGEE. V gave up 3 bases and J gave up 4 bases, with 19 bases separating them. The CDR3 totals 16 residues. CDR3 region: CASSAPLGPRGTEAFF. In DNA form, the CDR3 reads TGTGCCAGCAGCGCCCCCCTGGGACCCAGGGGCACTGAAGCTTTCTTT.

The gene calls are TRBV10-3 and TRBJ1-1; D is unclear. Per germline, CDR1 ENHRY and CDR2 SYGVKD. Between the trimmed V and J ends, which lost 2 bases and 0 bases, there was a span of 19 bases. This CDR3 region has 18 residues. CDR3 residues: CAISEPTPGKWVNTEAFF. In DNA form, the CDR3 reads TGTGCCATCAGTGAGCCGACCCCGGGGAAGTGGGTGAACACTGAAGCTTTCTTT.

The CDR3 DNA is TGCGCCAGCAGCCAAGATTCGGAGGAGGTAGGCTATGGCTACACCTTC. Protein sequence: CASSQDSEEVGYGYTF. The rearrangement joins TRBV4-1 to TRBJ1-2; no firm D call. This CDR3 contains 16 residues. Per germline, CDR1 MGHRA and CDR2 YSYEKL. Trimming shortened V by 0 bases and J by 4 bases, and 15 bases separated the two germline ends.

This chain joins TRBV7-2 and TRBJ1-5; possible D gene TRBD1, 5 bases. Germline CDR1 reads SGHTA; CDR2 reads FQGNSA. The CDR3 contains 14 residues. Trimming pared 2 bases from V and 7 bases from J, leaving 12 bases between. CDR3 loop: CASSLMGEGQPQHF. CDR3 DNA: TGTGCCAGCAGCTTAATGGGGGAGGGGCAGCCCCAGCATTTT.

V usage is TRBV5-4 and J usage is TRBJ1-6; possible D gene TRBD1, 6 bases. The CDR3 has 15 residues. Germline CDR1 and CDR2: SGHNT and YYREEE (reference sequence). Trimming shortened V by 4 bases and J by 7 bases, and 15 bases separated the two germline ends. The CDR3 region has the DNA TGTGCCAGCAGCCGACGGAGGACAGACAATTCACCCCTCCACTTT. It specifies CASSRRRTDNSPLHF.

The rearrangement uses TRBV10-2 and TRBJ1-2, with D unresolved. Trimming removed 2 bases from V and 4 bases from J, with 11 bases in between. The CDR3 is made up of 14 amino acids. Germline V gene data show CDR1 as WSHSY and CDR2 as SAAADI. The CDR3 DNA follows: TGCGCCAGCAGTGAGGGTCCGACATTCTATGGCTACACCTTC. It translates to CASSEGPTFYGYTF.